This T cell receptor beta chain stems from a study of blood T cell repertoires in COVID-19. Looking at the study overall: PBMCs, B-cell-depleted T cells, or T cells were the source of the cDNA or gDNA that made up the material.

Using immunoSEQ multiplex PCR, the repertoire was profiled, and TCRdb retains in-frame clones only, with some absent. The sample has around 250,000 clones, 80% to 90% seen once. Trimming removed 5 bases from V and 0 bases from J, with 14 bases in between. The CDR3 totals 15 residues. From germline, CDR1 is ENHRY and CDR2 SYGVKD. The study assigned cohorts using participant-reported clinical history. Within 2 weeks of study entry, exposed participants had contacted a PCR-confirmed or clinician-diagnosed COVID-19 case. Specimen: PBMCs or T cells enriched from blood (not recorded which). V usage is TRBV10-3 and J usage is TRBJ2-7; TRBD1 is a possible D gene (5 bases). This clonotype was sampled from a woman between 40 and 55 years old who had been exposed to COVID-19. CDR3 protein: CAISKQGPPSYEQYF. The DNA of the CDR3 is TGTGCCATCAGTAAGCAGGGTCCGCCCTCCTACGAGCAGTACTTC.